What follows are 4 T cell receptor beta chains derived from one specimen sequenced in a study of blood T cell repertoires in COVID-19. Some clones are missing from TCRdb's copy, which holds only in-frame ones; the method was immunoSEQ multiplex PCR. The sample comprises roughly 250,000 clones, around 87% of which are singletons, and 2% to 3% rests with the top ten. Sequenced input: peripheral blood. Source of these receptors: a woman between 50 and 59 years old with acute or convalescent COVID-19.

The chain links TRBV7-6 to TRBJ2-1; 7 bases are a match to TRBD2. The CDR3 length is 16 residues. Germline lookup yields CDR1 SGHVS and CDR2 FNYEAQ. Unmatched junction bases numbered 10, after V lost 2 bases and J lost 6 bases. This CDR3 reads CASSLSGWAGVNEQFF. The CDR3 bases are TGTGCCAGCAGCTTAAGCGGGTGGGCGGGAGTCAATGAGCAGTTCTTC. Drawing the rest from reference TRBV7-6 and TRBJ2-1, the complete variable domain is GAGVSQSPRYKVTKRGQDVALRCDPISGHVSLYWYRQALGQGPEFLTYFNYEAQQDKSGLPNDRFSAERPEGSISTLTIQRTEQRDSAMYRCASSLSGWAGVNEQFFGPGTRLTVL.

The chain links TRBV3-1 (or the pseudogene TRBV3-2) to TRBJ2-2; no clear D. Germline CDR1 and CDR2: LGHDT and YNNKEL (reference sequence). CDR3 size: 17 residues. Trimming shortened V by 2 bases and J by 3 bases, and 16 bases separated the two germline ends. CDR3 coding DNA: TGTGCCAGCAGCCAAATTGGCAGGTCCAGTGACACCGGGGAGCTGTTTTTT. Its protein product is CASSQIGRSSDTGELFF.

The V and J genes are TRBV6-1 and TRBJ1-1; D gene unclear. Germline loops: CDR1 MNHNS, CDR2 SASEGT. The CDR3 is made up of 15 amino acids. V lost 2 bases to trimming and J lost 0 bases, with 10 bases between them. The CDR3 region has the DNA TGTGCCAGCAGTGAAATCCACGGTATGAACACTGAAGCTTTCTTT. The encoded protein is CASSEIHGMNTEAFF.

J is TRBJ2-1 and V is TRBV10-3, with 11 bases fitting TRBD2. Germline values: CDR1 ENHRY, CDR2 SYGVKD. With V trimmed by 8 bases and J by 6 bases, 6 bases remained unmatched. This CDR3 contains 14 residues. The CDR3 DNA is TGTGCCATCGGACTAGCGGGTGGGGGCAATGAGCAGTTCTTC. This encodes CAIGLAGGGNEQFF.